The rows below give T cell receptor beta chains drawn from one sample of a study of blood T cell repertoires in COVID-19. The method was immunoSEQ multiplex PCR; TCRdb's version includes in-frame clones alone and lacks a portion of them. The sample lists over 200,000 clones, about 90% seen once, with about 3.1% in the top ten. Sequencing input: peripheral blood. All receptors come from a woman in her thirties who had recovered from COVID-19. CDR3s include the opening cysteine and the closing phenylalanine or tryptophan. The D gene is left open where the match is weak. Not every row has a clone size; where given, it reads once, few, many or a size class.

clone_size	v_call	cdr3_length	d_call	j_call	cdr3_nt	cdr3_aa
once	TRBV2	14	NA	TRBJ1-6	TGTGCCAGGGACGGACGGAGGACGGGTTCACCCCTCCACTTT	CARDGRRTGSPLHF
NA	TRBV19	12	NA	TRBJ2-1	TGTGCCAGTAGTATGGCTTACAATGAGCAGTTCTTC	CASSMAYNEQFF
NA	TRBV19	14	NA	TRBJ2-7	TGTGCCAGTAGGGCCGCGGTAAGCTCCTACGAGCAGTACTTC	CASRAAVSSYEQYF
NA	TRBV5-4	16	TRBD2	TRBJ2-1	TGTGCCAGCAGCTTGGATTCCAGCGGGGGGCTTTTGGAGCAGTTCTTC	CASSLDSSGGLLEQFF
NA	TRBV19	15	NA	TRBJ2-7	TGTGCCAGTAGTCCATCGACAGCCTCCTCCTACGAGCAGTACTTC	CASSPSTASSYEQYF
few	TRBV7-2	17	TRBD1	TRBJ2-2	TGTGCCAGCAGCCCTGGGACAGGGAGAGGGTACACCGGGGAGCTGTTTTTT	CASSPGTGRGYTGELFF
NA	TRBV2	13	TRBD1	TRBJ1-2	TGTGCCAGCGGGACAGCTAATAACTATGGCTACACCTTC	CASGTANNYGYTF
NA	TRBV7-6	15	TRBD1	TRBJ2-3	TGTGCCAGCAGTTTAGCGACAGGGACCACAGATACGCAGTATTTT	CASSLATGTTDTQYF
NA	TRBV27	13	TRBD1	TRBJ1-2	TGTGCCAGCAGAGACAGGGGTGTAGTAGGCTACACCTTC	CASRDRGVVGYTF
NA	TRBV4-2	14	NA	TRBJ2-7	TGTGCCAGCAGCGTCCAGGGGACGTCCTACGAGCAGTACTTC	CASSVQGTSYEQYF
NA	TRBV2	14	TRBD1	TRBJ2-2	TGTGCCAGCATGAGACAGGGGATCACCGGGGAGCTGTTTTTT	CASMRQGITGELFF
NA	TRBV13	21	TRBD2	TRBJ2-1	TGTGCCAGCAGATTCAGTAGGGCTAGCGGGGGGGCAATTGTAGAATACAATGAGCAGTTCTTC	CASRFSRASGGAIVEYNEQFF
NA	TRBV10-3	13	NA	TRBJ2-7	TGTGCCATCAGTGAGGGCAGTCGAAGCGAGCAGTACTTC	CAISEGSRSEQYF
NA	TRBV19	12	NA	TRBJ1-2	TGTGCCAGTAGTATGCCGGGGAGTGGCTACACCTTC	CASSMPGSGYTF
NA	TRBV7-2	14	TRBD2	TRBJ2-5	TGTGCCGTAGGGAGGAGCGGGGGGGAAGAGACCCAGTACTTC	CAVGRSGGEETQYF
NA	TRBV19	15	TRBD1	TRBJ1-5	TGTGCCAGTACCGACACAGGGGGCAGACATCAGCCCCAGCATTTT	CASTDTGGRHQPQHF
NA	TRBV18	15	TRBD1	TRBJ1-2	TGTGCCAGCTCACGCCCGGGACAGGGGTCGGGTGGCTACACCTTC	CASSRPGQGSGGYTF
NA	TRBV5-4	19	NA	TRBJ2-1	TGTGCCAGCAGCTCCCCCCTCGGGGCGGCGGGGGCTCTAAACAATGAGCAGTTCTTC	CASSSPLGAAGALNNEQFF
NA	TRBV7-9	15	NA	TRBJ2-7	TGTGCCAGCAGCGGACTGACGGGCCCAGTATACGAGCAGTACTTC	CASSGLTGPVYEQYF
NA	TRBV2	17	TRBD1	TRBJ1-3	TGTGCCAGCAGTCAGAAAATTGGACAGGGATCAGGAAACACCATATATTTT	CASSQKIGQGSGNTIYF
NA	TRBV12-3/TRBV12-4	13	TRBD2	TRBJ2-1	TGTGCCACCCGATCGTCGGGGGGAAGTGAGCAGTTCTTC	CATRSSGGSEQFF
NA	TRBV15	15	NA	TRBJ1-1	TGTGCCACCAGCAGGGAGGCGGGGCTGCTCACTGAAGCTTTCTTT	CATSREAGLLTEAFF
NA	TRBV12-3/TRBV12-4	13	NA	TRBJ1-1	TGTGCCAGCAGTTTAGTCGGGAACACTGAAGCTTTCTTT	CASSLVGNTEAFF
NA	TRBV28	17	NA	TRBJ2-7	TGTGCCAGCAGTTTGATGGGGGCCCCAGGCTACGCCTACGAGCAGTACTTC	CASSLMGAPGYAYEQYF
NA	TRBV30	14	NA	TRBJ1-4	TGTGCCTGGACCGGGTTCCGAGGAGACGAAAAACTGTTTTTT	CAWTGFRGDEKLFF
NA	TRBV7-7	15	NA	TRBJ2-1	TGTGCCAGCAGCCCGGCCGCACAGGGTACGAGTGAGCAGTTCTTC	CASSPAAQGTSEQFF
once	TRBV6-1	13	NA	TRBJ2-7	TGTGCCAGCAGTGAAGACATTCGCTACGAGCAGTACTTC	CASSEDIRYEQYF
NA	TRBV6-5	13	NA	TRBJ1-1	TGTGCCAGCAAACGGGAGTTGAACACTGAAGCTTTCTTT	CASKRELNTEAFF
NA	TRBV10-3	12	TRBD1	TRBJ1-2	TGTGCCACCGGACAGGGGGCTGAAGGCTACACCTTC	CATGQGAEGYTF
NA	TRBV3-1/TRBV3-2	15	TRBD1	TRBJ1-1	TGTGCCAGCAGCCAAGAGGGGACAGGAGACACTGAAGCTTTCTTT	CASSQEGTGDTEAFF
NA	TRBV19	13	NA	TRBJ2-1	TGTGCCACCATTGGGCAGGGGATGGATGAGCAGTTCTTC	CATIGQGMDEQFF
NA	TRBV7-9	16	TRBD1	TRBJ2-7	TGTGCCAGCAGCTTAGTTCCGGGACAGGGCCCCTACGAGCAGTACTTC	CASSLVPGQGPYEQYF
NA	TRBV5-6	15	TRBD2	TRBJ2-1	TGTGCCAGCAGCTTGGAACTAGCGGGGTTCAATGAGCAGTTCTTC	CASSLELAGFNEQFF
NA	TRBV20-1	13	NA	TRBJ2-1	TGCAGTGCTAGTCCTCTATCCTACAATGAGCAGTTCTTC	CSASPLSYNEQFF
NA	TRBV5-1	14	NA	TRBJ2-3	TGCGCCAGCAGCTTGGGAGGGGGGGAAGATACGCAGTATTTT	CASSLGGGEDTQYF
once	TRBV19	16	TRBD2	TRBJ2-2	TGTGCCAGTAGTCCGAGACGGGGGGTAGACTCCGGGGAGCTGTTTTTT	CASSPRRGVDSGELFF
NA	TRBV18	13	NA	TRBJ1-5	TGTGCCAGCTCACCTGGGGGCGGACAGCCCCAGCATTTT	CASSPGGGQPQHF
NA	TRBV9	13	NA	TRBJ1-2	TGTGCCAGCAGCGTAGTGGGGGCTGATGGCTACACCTTC	CASSVVGADGYTF
once	TRBV29-1	15	NA	TRBJ1-1	TGCAGCGTTGAAGACGACCCGGACAGGAACACTGAAGCTTTCTTT	CSVEDDPDRNTEAFF
NA	TRBV20-1	11	NA	TRBJ1-2	TGCAGTGCTACGAGGGACTATGGCTACACCTTC	CSATRDYGYTF
NA	TRBV5-1	15	NA	TRBJ1-2	TGCGCCAGCAGCCTCACCGGGTCGGGGTACTATGGCTACACCTTC	CASSLTGSGYYGYTF
NA	TRBV7-9	15	NA	TRBJ1-4	TGTGCCAGCAGCTTAGGGTCTACGGGCGGGGAAAAACTGTTTTTT	CASSLGSTGGEKLFF
NA	TRBV27	12	NA	TRBJ2-7	TGTGCCAGCAGTCGCGGGGCGTACGAGCAGTACTTC	CASSRGAYEQYF
few	TRBV5-4	15	NA	TRBJ2-2	TGTGCCAGCAGCTTGAAGGGACAGAACACCGGGGAGCTGTTTTTT	CASSLKGQNTGELFF
NA	TRBV11-2	16	TRBD2	TRBJ2-5	TGTGCCAGCAGCTTTATGAGCGGGGGGGCCGAGGAGACCCAGTACTTC	CASSFMSGGAEETQYF
few	TRBV7-3	13	NA	TRBJ2-7	TGTGCCAGCAGCACCACAGGGTACTCCGAGCAGTACTTC	CASSTTGYSEQYF
NA	TRBV3-1/TRBV3-2	15	NA	TRBJ1-6	TGTGCCAGCAGCCAAGATCAGGGCCGGTATTCACCCCTCCACTTT	CASSQDQGRYSPLHF
few	TRBV2	15	NA	TRBJ1-2	TGTGCCAGCAGTGAAGGTGGCGGTTCTAACTATGGCTACACCTTC	CASSEGGGSNYGYTF
NA	TRBV7-6	17	TRBD2	TRBJ2-1	TGTGCCAGCAGCTTAGGGGGTAGCGGGGGCCTACGACATGAGCAGTTCTTC	CASSLGGSGGLRHEQFF
NA	TRBV27	15	TRBD1	TRBJ2-3	TGTGCCAGCAGTTTAAGAAGGGGGCGCCCAGATACGCAGTATTTT	CASSLRRGRPDTQYF
once	TRBV5-1	14	NA	TRBJ2-7	TGCGCCAGCAGCCCAGACAGGAGATTCTACGAGCAGTACTTC	CASSPDRRFYEQYF
NA	TRBV7-2	14	NA	TRBJ2-2	TGTGCCAGCAGTCTTAGCGGGAACACCGGGGAGCTGTTTTTT	CASSLSGNTGELFF
NA	TRBV6-5	15	NA	TRBJ1-2	TGTGCCAGCAGTCCAACATCGACAGTGTCTGGGGGCTACACCTTC	CASSPTSTVSGGYTF
NA	TRBV11-3	15	NA	TRBJ2-5	TGTGCCAGCAGCTTAGACGGTTCGACCGGAGTGACCCAGTACTTC	CASSLDGSTGVTQYF
NA	TRBV3-1/TRBV3-2	16	TRBD1	TRBJ1-4	TGTGCCAGCAGCCGAGAAGGGGGACAGGGTTTAGGAAAACTGTTTTTT	CASSREGGQGLGKLFF
NA	TRBV18	14	NA	TRBJ1-4	TGTGCCAGCTCACCTTCGGGTTTCGGGGAAAAACTGTTTTTT	CASSPSGFGEKLFF
few	TRBV23-1	12	NA	TRBJ2-7	TGCGCCAGCACCCCCGGTGCCCTGGAGCAGTACTTC	CASTPGALEQYF
NA	TRBV6-2/TRBV6-3	13	TRBD1	TRBJ1-6	TGTGCCAGCAGTCCAACAGGGGTTGGACCCCTCCACTTT	CASSPTGVGPLHF